Listed below are T cell receptor beta chains from one sample, sequenced in a study of siplizumab effects on memory and regulatory T cells. Here immunoSEQ multiplex PCR was the method, and the copy in TCRdb shows in-frame clones only, minus some. There are about 82,000 clones in the sample; roughly 87% occur only once, and approximately 1.5% lies in the top ten. Sequencing input: Tregs sorted from blood. These receptors all stem from a human donor in good health. Both conserved end residues are part of each CDR3. Fields, in order: CDR3 protein, CDR3 DNA, clone size, V gene, J gene, D gene. A D gene is named only where the DNA matches it firmly. Rows may omit the clone size; those that give it use once, few, many or a size class.

CDR3 protein: CASSQVHMGNSPLHF
CDR3 DNA: TGTGCCAGCAGCCAAGTTCATATGGGGAATTCACCCCTCCACTTT
clone size: -
V gene: TRBV14
J gene: TRBJ1-6
D gene: -

CDR3 protein: CASSQGNYGYTF
CDR3 DNA: TGCGCCAGCAGCCAGGGTAACTATGGCTACACCTTC
clone size: -
V gene: TRBV7-2
J gene: TRBJ1-2
D gene: -

CDR3 protein: CASSSQANTGELFF
CDR3 DNA: TGTGCCAGCAGCTCCCAAGCGAACACCGGGGAGCTGTTTTTT
clone size: -
V gene: TRBV7-9
J gene: TRBJ2-2
D gene: -

CDR3 protein: CSVGGPNTGELFF
CDR3 DNA: TGCAGCGTTGGGGGACCAAACACCGGGGAGCTGTTTTTT
clone size: -
V gene: TRBV29-1
J gene: TRBJ2-2
D gene: -

CDR3 protein: CASSQVPGPYEQYF
CDR3 DNA: TGTGCCAGCAGCCAAGTGCCGGGGCCCTACGAGCAGTACTTC
clone size: -
V gene: TRBV5-4
J gene: TRBJ2-7
D gene: -

CDR3 protein: CATSRVTGGDYGYTF
CDR3 DNA: TGTGCCACCAGCAGAGTCACAGGCGGGGACTATGGCTACACCTTC
clone size: -
V gene: TRBV15
J gene: TRBJ1-2
D gene: -

CDR3 protein: CASRPTGYEKLFF
CDR3 DNA: TGTGCCAGCAGGCCCACAGGGTATGAAAAACTGTTTTTT
clone size: -
V gene: TRBV25-1
J gene: TRBJ1-4
D gene: -

CDR3 protein: CASRLGGALDTQYF
CDR3 DNA: TGTGCCAGCAGGTTAGGGGGGGCCTTGGATACGCAGTATTTT
clone size: -
V gene: TRBV7-9
J gene: TRBJ2-3
D gene: -

CDR3 protein: CASLTGGLGNQPQHF
CDR3 DNA: TGTGCCAGTCTAACAGGGGGCCTCGGCAATCAGCCCCAGCATTTT
clone size: few
V gene: TRBV28
J gene: TRBJ1-5
D gene: TRBD1

CDR3 protein: CASSLDLGDRVDSPLHF
CDR3 DNA: TGTGCCAGCAGCTTAGATTTGGGGGACAGGGTCGATTCACCCCTCCACTTT
clone size: -
V gene: TRBV7-2
J gene: TRBJ1-6
D gene: TRBD1

CDR3 protein: CASSLDSPNYGYTF
CDR3 DNA: TGCGCCAGCAGTTTAGACAGCCCTAACTATGGCTACACCTTC
clone size: few
V gene: TRBV5-1
J gene: TRBJ1-2
D gene: -

CDR3 protein: CASDKEGREGNNEQFF
CDR3 DNA: TGTGCCAGCGATAAAGAGGGGAGGGAGGGCAACAATGAGCAGTTCTTC
clone size: -
V gene: TRBV6-4
J gene: TRBJ2-1
D gene: TRBD2

CDR3 protein: CATSRGLAGQNIQYF
CDR3 DNA: TGTGCCACCAGCAGGGGACTAGCGGGGCAAAACATTCAGTACTTC
clone size: -
V gene: TRBV15
J gene: TRBJ2-4
D gene: TRBD2

CDR3 protein: CASSAQGWPAGTFF
CDR3 DNA: TGTGCCAGCAGCGCACAGGGGTGGCCCGCCGGCACGTTCTTC
clone size: -
V gene: TRBV11-2
J gene: TRBJ2-1
D gene: TRBD1

CDR3 protein: CASSLYTNTEAFF
CDR3 DNA: TGTGCCAGCAGCTTATACACTAACACTGAAGCTTTCTTT
clone size: once
V gene: TRBV7-8
J gene: TRBJ1-1
D gene: -

CDR3 protein: CASSLIRGSTEAFF
CDR3 DNA: TGTGCCAGCAGCCTTATCAGGGGAAGCACTGAAGCTTTCTTT
clone size: -
V gene: TRBV14
J gene: TRBJ1-1
D gene: -

CDR3 protein: CASSLDGNSYEQYF
CDR3 DNA: TGTGCCAGCAGCTTGGACGGAAACTCCTACGAGCAGTACTTC
clone size: -
V gene: TRBV5-4
J gene: TRBJ2-7
D gene: -

CDR3 protein: CASSPGTGGEAFF
CDR3 DNA: TGTGCCAGCAGCCCCGGGACAGGGGGCGAGGCTTTCTTT
clone size: -
V gene: TRBV5-6
J gene: TRBJ1-1
D gene: TRBD1

CDR3 protein: CASGFGTGDNEQFF
CDR3 DNA: TGTGCTAGTGGTTTCGGGACAGGGGATAATGAGCAGTTCTTC
clone size: -
V gene: TRBV12-5
J gene: TRBJ2-1
D gene: TRBD1

CDR3 protein: CASSRGTGPNTGELFF
CDR3 DNA: TGCGCCAGCAGTCGGGGGACGGGACCGAACACCGGGGAGCTGTTTTTT
clone size: -
V gene: TRBV5-1
J gene: TRBJ2-2
D gene: -

CDR3 protein: CASSNYRLAGVSNEQFF
CDR3 DNA: TGTGCCAGCAGCAACTACCGACTAGCGGGCGTTAGTAATGAGCAGTTCTTC
clone size: -
V gene: TRBV7-9
J gene: TRBJ2-1
D gene: TRBD2

CDR3 protein: CAGTSGGNTGELFF
CDR3 DNA: TGCGCCGGAACTAGCGGGGGTAACACCGGGGAGCTGTTTTTT
clone size: -
V gene: TRBV10-2
J gene: TRBJ2-2
D gene: TRBD2

CDR3 protein: CASAFKVRLTGNTIYF
CDR3 DNA: TGTGCCAGCGCCTTCAAGGTGCGACTAACTGGAAACACCATATATTTT
clone size: -
V gene: TRBV28
J gene: TRBJ1-3
D gene: -

CDR3 protein: CASSQDVGGETQYF
CDR3 DNA: TGTGCCAGCAGCCAAGATGTAGGAGGGGAGACCCAGTACTTC
clone size: -
V gene: TRBV4-2
J gene: TRBJ2-5
D gene: -

CDR3 protein: CASSPQGVSYEQYF
CDR3 DNA: TGTGCCAGCAGTCCTCAGGGAGTTTCCTACGAGCAGTACTTC
clone size: -
V gene: TRBV6-6
J gene: TRBJ2-7
D gene: -

CDR3 protein: CASSPRPGLGNEQFF
CDR3 DNA: TGTGCCAGCAGCCCCAGACCGGGACTAGGCAATGAGCAGTTCTTC
clone size: -
V gene: TRBV7-3
J gene: TRBJ2-1
D gene: TRBD2

CDR3 protein: CSARQGPAIYF
CDR3 DNA: TGCAGTGCTAGACAGGGACCCGCCATATATTTT
clone size: -
V gene: TRBV20-1
J gene: TRBJ1-3
D gene: -

CDR3 protein: CASSQRGLTTSTDTQYF
CDR3 DNA: TGTGCCAGCAGCCAGAGGGGACTAACTACTAGCACAGATACGCAGTATTTT
clone size: -
V gene: TRBV7-2
J gene: TRBJ2-3
D gene: TRBD2

CDR3 protein: CASSSRGLSYEQYF
CDR3 DNA: TGTGCCAGCAGCTCTCGCGGGCTTTCCTACGAGCAGTACTTC
clone size: -
V gene: TRBV5-6
J gene: TRBJ2-7
D gene: -

CDR3 protein: CASSSTGVYGYTF
CDR3 DNA: TGTGCCAGCAGTTCTACAGGGGTCTATGGCTACACCTTC
clone size: once
V gene: TRBV28
J gene: TRBJ1-2
D gene: TRBD1

CDR3 protein: CASSLRVSKNIQYF
CDR3 DNA: TGTGCCAGCAGTTTACGGGTGTCCAAAAACATTCAGTACTTC
clone size: once
V gene: TRBV27
J gene: TRBJ2-4
D gene: -

CDR3 protein: CASSFLGGREKLFF
CDR3 DNA: TGTGCCAGCAGTTTTCTCGGGGGGCGCGAAAAACTGTTTTTT
clone size: -
V gene: TRBV27
J gene: TRBJ1-4
D gene: -

CDR3 protein: CAWSGGSGNTIYF
CDR3 DNA: TGTGCCTGGAGTGGGGGCTCTGGAAACACCATATATTTT
clone size: -
V gene: TRBV30
J gene: TRBJ1-3
D gene: -

CDR3 protein: CASSVSHNRHYTF
CDR3 DNA: TGTGCCAGCAGCGTATCCCACAACCGCCACTACACCTTC
clone size: -
V gene: TRBV9
J gene: TRBJ1-2
D gene: -

CDR3 protein: CASSIHRGQGGELFF
CDR3 DNA: TGTGCCAGCAGCATTCACAGGGGGCAGGGCGGGGAGCTGTTTTTT
clone size: -
V gene: TRBV9
J gene: TRBJ2-2
D gene: TRBD1

CDR3 protein: CASAGQLNTEAFF
CDR3 DNA: TGTGCCAGCGCAGGACAGTTGAACACTGAAGCTTTCTTT
clone size: few
V gene: TRBV18
J gene: TRBJ1-1
D gene: -

CDR3 protein: CAISESTTKETQYF
CDR3 DNA: TGTGCCATCAGTGAGTCGACGACTAAAGAGACCCAGTACTTC
clone size: -
V gene: TRBV10-3
J gene: TRBJ2-5
D gene: -

CDR3 protein: CASSLTSGSSYEQYF
CDR3 DNA: TGCGCCAGCAGCCTAACTAGCGGGAGCTCCTACGAGCAGTACTTC
clone size: -
V gene: TRBV5-1
J gene: TRBJ2-7
D gene: TRBD2

CDR3 protein: CASSSSRGVGQPQHF
CDR3 DNA: TGTGCCAGCAGTAGCAGCAGGGGGGTAGGTCAGCCCCAGCATTTT
clone size: few
V gene: TRBV28
J gene: TRBJ1-5
D gene: TRBD1

CDR3 protein: CASSGGAGSTEAFF
CDR3 DNA: TGCGCCAGCAGCGGAGGGGCGGGATCCACTGAAGCTTTCTTT
clone size: -
V gene: TRBV5-1
J gene: TRBJ1-1
D gene: -

CDR3 protein: CASSFLQGGNQPQHF
CDR3 DNA: TGTGCCAGCAGCTTCCTCCAGGGCGGGAATCAGCCCCAGCATTTT
clone size: -
V gene: TRBV7-2
J gene: TRBJ1-5
D gene: -

CDR3 protein: CASSYEGTGLTDTQYF
CDR3 DNA: TGTGCCAGCAGTTACGAAGGGACAGGGCTAACCGATACGCAGTATTTT
clone size: -
V gene: TRBV6-6
J gene: TRBJ2-3
D gene: TRBD1

CDR3 protein: CASILRTGSYNEQFF
CDR3 DNA: TGTGCCAGCATCCTTCGTACTGGCTCCTACAATGAGCAGTTCTTC
clone size: once
V gene: TRBV2
J gene: TRBJ2-1
D gene: -

CDR3 protein: CASSLLVRLPNYEQYF
CDR3 DNA: TGTGCCAGCAGTTTATTAGTACGATTACCTAACTACGAGCAGTACTTC
clone size: -
V gene: TRBV28
J gene: TRBJ2-7
D gene: -

CDR3 protein: CASRQTGAGNTIYF
CDR3 DNA: TGTGCCAGCAGACAGACAGGGGCCGGAAACACCATATATTTT
clone size: -
V gene: TRBV6-6
J gene: TRBJ1-3
D gene: TRBD1

CDR3 protein: CASSPGQSGYTF
CDR3 DNA: TGTGCCAGCAGCCCAGGACAGAGTGGCTACACCTTC
clone size: -
V gene: TRBV5-4
J gene: TRBJ1-2
D gene: -

CDR3 protein: CASSIAAIDQPQHF
CDR3 DNA: TGTGCCAGCAGTATAGCGGCCATAGATCAGCCCCAGCATTTT
clone size: -
V gene: TRBV19
J gene: TRBJ1-5
D gene: -

CDR3 protein: CASSFRGLGQPQHF
CDR3 DNA: TGTGCCAGCAGTTTCAGAGGGTTGGGTCAGCCCCAGCATTTT
clone size: -
V gene: TRBV27
J gene: TRBJ1-5
D gene: -

CDR3 protein: CASSGSLLFF
CDR3 DNA: TGTGCCAGCAGTGGGTCCCTTCTTTTCTTT
clone size: once
V gene: TRBV6-5
J gene: TRBJ1-1
D gene: -

CDR3 protein: CASSQYWRVSSYEQYF
CDR3 DNA: TGCGCCAGCAGCCAATATTGGAGGGTCAGCTCCTACGAGCAGTACTTC
clone size: few
V gene: TRBV4-1
J gene: TRBJ2-7
D gene: -

CDR3 protein: CASSPTPGTGAFF
CDR3 DNA: TGTGCCAGCAGCCCAACCCCGGGGACAGGGGCTTTCTTT
clone size: -
V gene: TRBV7-2
J gene: TRBJ1-1
D gene: TRBD1

CDR3 protein: CASSFTGGAANYGYTF
CDR3 DNA: TGTGCCAGCAGTTTCACGGGCGGGGCGGCTAACTATGGCTACACCTTC
clone size: -
V gene: TRBV28
J gene: TRBJ1-2
D gene: -

CDR3 protein: CASSLRGWEETQYF
CDR3 DNA: TGTGCCAGCAGCTTAAGGGGGTGGGAAGAGACCCAGTACTTC
clone size: -
V gene: TRBV13
J gene: TRBJ2-5
D gene: -

CDR3 protein: CASSLSASGNTGELFF
CDR3 DNA: TGTGCCAGCAGCTTATCCGCTAGCGGGAACACCGGGGAGCTGTTTTTT
clone size: once
V gene: TRBV7-2
J gene: TRBJ2-2
D gene: TRBD2